What follows describes a single T cell receptor (beta chain). This specimen belongs to a study of T cells in Graves' hyperthyroidism and ophthalmopathy. It was RNA transcripts that yielded the amplified TCR beta CDR3 regions. Carried out on the TCR CDR3, a first-round RT-PCR used the HTBI primer set. Each CDR3 protein gets one entry after TCRdb re-called the multiplex PCR reads with MiXCR. The table records fewer than 900,000 distinct CDR3 sequences, around 17% of them present only once. The TCR originated in a man in his late teens or twenties with Graves' hyperthyroidism. The sequencing sample was made of blood.

The CDR3 nucleotides read TGCAGTGCTAGAACTAGCACCTACAATGAGCAGTTCTTC. It encodes CSARTSTYNEQFF. The J gene is TRBJ2-1, the V gene TRBV20-1, with TRBD2 as a possible D gene (6 bases). CDR1 and CDR2 (germline): DFQATT, SNEGSKA (reference sequence). The CDR3 sequence is 13 residues long. V lost 2 bases and J lost 2, with 7 bases in between.